The 5 T cell receptor beta chains presented below share a single source sample, sequenced in a study of patients and donors after allogeneic stem cell transplantation. Using its own MiXCR run on the RT-PCR reads, TCRdb lists one record per CDR3 protein. The sample has a few hundred thousand distinct CDR3 sequences, 12% to 15% seen once. Sequencing used blood, either unsorted or a sorted T cell fraction (not recorded which). These receptors originate from a human donor who was either an allogeneic HSCT recipient or a stem cell or donor lymphocyte infusion donor (not recorded which). It is not recorded whose cells these are; they may come from a transplant donor.

A few counts support this clonotype. CDR3 in amino acids: CSALLQDRAPWGYTF. The DNA of the CDR3 is TGCAGTGCTCTTTTACAGGATCGAGCCCCGTGGGGCTACACCTTC. The rearrangement uses TRBV20-1 and TRBJ1-2, with D possibly TRBD1 on 5 matching bases. Trimming removed 5 bases from V and 8 bases from J, with 24 bases in between. This CDR3 is 15 amino acids long. Germline CDR1 DFQATT, CDR2 SNEGSKA (reference sequence).

This clonotype was counted a few times. The chain combines TRBV7-2 with TRBJ2-1, with 9 bases identical to TRBD1. The germline V gene encodes CDR1 SGHTA and CDR2 FQGNSA. Germline trimming cut 5 bases from V and 11 bases from J; bases unmatched to any gene: 4. This CDR3 spans 12 amino acids. The CDR3 region is CASSLGTGQQFF. The CDR3, as DNA: TGTGCCAGCAGCCTCGGGACAGGGCAGCAGTTCTTC.

This chain joins TRBV12-3 or TRBV12-4 and TRBJ1-5; 8 bases map to TRBD1. The CDR3 loop spans 14 amino acids. V lost 7 bases and J lost 11; bases outside the gene matches: 13. The CDR3 loop reads CASTRDRGGGAQHF. CDR3 bases: TGTGCCAGCACCAGAGACAGGGGCGGCGGGGCCCAGCATTTT.

The table lists this clonotype with a few counts. The chain recombines TRBV20-1 with TRBJ2-5; possibly TRBD2 for D (6 bases). V was clipped by 6 bases and J by 5 bases, with 19 bases between them. Germline CDR1 and CDR2: DFQATT and SNEGSKA (reference sequence). The CDR3 contains 14 residues. The CDR3 loop is CSALELARSETQYF. The CDR3 nucleotides read TGCAGTGCCCTAGAACTAGCCCGTAGCGAGACCCAGTACTTC.

This chain uses TRBV19 with TRBJ2-5; D uncertain. V was shortened by 4 bases and J by 1 base, with 10 bases between the two germline ends. Germline V gene lookup returns CDR1 LNHDA and CDR2 SQIVND (reference sequence). The CDR3 runs 14 residues. CDR3 loop: CASSKGWVQETQYF. The CDR3 DNA follows: TGTGCCAGTAGTAAAGGTTGGGTCCAAGAGACCCAGTACTTC.